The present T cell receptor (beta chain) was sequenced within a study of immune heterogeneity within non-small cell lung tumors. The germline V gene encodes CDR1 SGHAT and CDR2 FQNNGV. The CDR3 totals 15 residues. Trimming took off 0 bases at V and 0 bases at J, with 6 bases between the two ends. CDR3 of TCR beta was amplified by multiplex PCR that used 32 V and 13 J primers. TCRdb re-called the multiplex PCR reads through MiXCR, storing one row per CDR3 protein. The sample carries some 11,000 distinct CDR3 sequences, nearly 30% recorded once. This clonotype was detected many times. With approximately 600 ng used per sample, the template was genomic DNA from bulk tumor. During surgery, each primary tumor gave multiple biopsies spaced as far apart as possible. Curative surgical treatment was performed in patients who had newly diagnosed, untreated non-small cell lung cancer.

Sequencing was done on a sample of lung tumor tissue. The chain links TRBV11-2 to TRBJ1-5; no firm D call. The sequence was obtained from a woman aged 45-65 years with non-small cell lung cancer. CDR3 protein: CASSLDGVSNQPQHF. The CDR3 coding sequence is TGTGCCAGCAGCTTAGATGGGGTTAGCAATCAGCCCCAGCATTTT.